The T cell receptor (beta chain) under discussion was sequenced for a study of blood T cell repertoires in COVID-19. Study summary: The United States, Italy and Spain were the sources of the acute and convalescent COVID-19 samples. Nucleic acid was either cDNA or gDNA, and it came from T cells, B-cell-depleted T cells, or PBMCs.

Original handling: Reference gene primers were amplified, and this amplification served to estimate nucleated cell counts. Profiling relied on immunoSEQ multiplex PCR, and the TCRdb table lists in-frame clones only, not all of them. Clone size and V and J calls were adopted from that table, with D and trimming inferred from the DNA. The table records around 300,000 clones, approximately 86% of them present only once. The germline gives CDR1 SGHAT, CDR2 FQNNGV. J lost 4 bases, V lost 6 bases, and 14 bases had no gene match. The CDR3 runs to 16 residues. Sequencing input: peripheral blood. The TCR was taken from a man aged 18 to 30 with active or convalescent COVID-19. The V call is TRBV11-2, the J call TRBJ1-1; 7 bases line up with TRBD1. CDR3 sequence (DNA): TGTGCCAGCAGGTTACTCATTTCGGACAGGAGCACTGAAGCTTTCTTT. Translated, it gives CASRLLISDRSTEAFF.